This T cell receptor (beta chain) was documented in a study of blood T cell repertoires in COVID-19. Whole-study context: The analysed material was cDNA or gDNA that came from T cells, B-cell-depleted T cells, or PBMCs.

Trimming pared 6 bases from V and 6 bases from J, leaving 14 bases between. CDR1 and CDR2 (germline): KGHSH, LQKENI. There are 13 residues in the CDR3. Using immunoSEQ multiplex PCR, the repertoire was profiled, and TCRdb retains in-frame clones only, with some absent. The table shows over 200,000 clones, with 75% to 90% occurring only once. The chain employs TRBV18 and TRBJ1-1; D uncertain. The clonotype originates from a man in his forties who had recovered from COVID-19. The specimen was PBMCs or T cells enriched from blood (not recorded which). The CDR3 loop is CASSSTVPAEAFF. The CDR3, as DNA: TGTGCCAGCTCTTCTACAGTTCCAGCTGAAGCTTTCTTT.